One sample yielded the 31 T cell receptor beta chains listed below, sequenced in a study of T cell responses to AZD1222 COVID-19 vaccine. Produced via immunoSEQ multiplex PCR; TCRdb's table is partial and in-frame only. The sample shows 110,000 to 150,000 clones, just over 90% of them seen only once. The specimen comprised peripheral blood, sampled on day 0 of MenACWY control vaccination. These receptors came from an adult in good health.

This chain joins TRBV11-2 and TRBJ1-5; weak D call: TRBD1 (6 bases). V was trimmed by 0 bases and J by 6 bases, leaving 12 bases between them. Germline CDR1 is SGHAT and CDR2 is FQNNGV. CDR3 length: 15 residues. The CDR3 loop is CASSLDRGGRQPQHF. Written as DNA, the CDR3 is TGTGCCAGCAGCTTAGACAGGGGAGGACGTCAGCCCCAGCATTTT.

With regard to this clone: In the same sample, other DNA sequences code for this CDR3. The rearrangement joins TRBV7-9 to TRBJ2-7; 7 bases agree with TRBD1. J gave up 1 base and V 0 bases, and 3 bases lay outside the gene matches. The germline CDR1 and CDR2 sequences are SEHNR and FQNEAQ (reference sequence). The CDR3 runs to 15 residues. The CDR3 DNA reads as TGTGCCAGCAGCTTAGCACCGGGACAGTCCTACGAGCAGTACTTC. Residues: CASSLAPGQSYEQYF.

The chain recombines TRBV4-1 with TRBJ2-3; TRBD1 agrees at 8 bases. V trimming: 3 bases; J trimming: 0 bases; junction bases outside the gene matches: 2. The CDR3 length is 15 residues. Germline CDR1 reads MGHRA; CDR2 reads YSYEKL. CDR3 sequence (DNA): TGCGCCAGCAGCCAGGACAGGGTTAGCACAGATACGCAGTATTTT. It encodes CASSQDRVSTDTQYF.

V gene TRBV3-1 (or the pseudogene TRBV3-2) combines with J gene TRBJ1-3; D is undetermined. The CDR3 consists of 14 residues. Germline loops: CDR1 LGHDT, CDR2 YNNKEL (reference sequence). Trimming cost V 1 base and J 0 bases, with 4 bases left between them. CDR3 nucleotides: TGTGCCAGCAGCCAAGTCGCCTCTGGAAACACCATATATTTT. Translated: CASSQVASGNTIYF.

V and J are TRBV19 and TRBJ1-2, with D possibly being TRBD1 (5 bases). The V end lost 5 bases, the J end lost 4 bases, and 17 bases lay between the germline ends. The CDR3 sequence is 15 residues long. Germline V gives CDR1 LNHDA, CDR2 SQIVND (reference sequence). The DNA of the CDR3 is TGTGCCAGTAGTTTAACAGGTGAACCAACCTATGGCTACACCTTC. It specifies CASSLTGEPTYGYTF.

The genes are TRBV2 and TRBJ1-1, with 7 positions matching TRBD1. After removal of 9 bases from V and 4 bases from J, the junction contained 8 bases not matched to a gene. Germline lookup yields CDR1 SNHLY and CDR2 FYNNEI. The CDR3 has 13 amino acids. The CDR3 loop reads CASILRGGTEAFF. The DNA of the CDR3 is TGTGCCAGTATACTCAGGGGGGGCACTGAAGCTTTCTTT.

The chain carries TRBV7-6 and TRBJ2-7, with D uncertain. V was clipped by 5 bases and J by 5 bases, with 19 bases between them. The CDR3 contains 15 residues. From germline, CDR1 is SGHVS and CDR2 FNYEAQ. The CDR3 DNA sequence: TGTGCCAGCAGCCCCCCCGGCGGCCTAGTGGACGAGCAGTACTTC. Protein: CASSPPGGLVDEQYF.

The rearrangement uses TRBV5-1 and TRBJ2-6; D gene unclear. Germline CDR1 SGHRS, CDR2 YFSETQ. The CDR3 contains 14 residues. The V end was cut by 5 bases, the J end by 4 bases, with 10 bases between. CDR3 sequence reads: CASSETVGANVLTF. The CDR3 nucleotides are TGCGCCAGCAGTGAAACGGTGGGGGCCAACGTCCTGACTTTC.

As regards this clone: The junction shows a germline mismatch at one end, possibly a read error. As DNA, the CDR3 is TGTGCCAGCAGTTCGACAATAGGACAGGGGGTTTTT. This sequence encodes CASSSTIGQGVF. The chain carries TRBV6-5 and TRBJ1-4, with 10 positions matching TRBD1. Per germline, CDR1 MNHEY and CDR2 SVGAGI. CDR3 size: 12 residues.

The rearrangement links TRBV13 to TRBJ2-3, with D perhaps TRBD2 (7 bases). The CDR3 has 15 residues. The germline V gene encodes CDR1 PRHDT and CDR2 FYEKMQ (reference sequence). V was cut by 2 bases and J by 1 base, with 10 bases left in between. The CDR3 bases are TGTGCCAGCAGCTTATTCGGGGGGCGCACAGATACGCAGTATTTT. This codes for CASSLFGGRTDTQYF.

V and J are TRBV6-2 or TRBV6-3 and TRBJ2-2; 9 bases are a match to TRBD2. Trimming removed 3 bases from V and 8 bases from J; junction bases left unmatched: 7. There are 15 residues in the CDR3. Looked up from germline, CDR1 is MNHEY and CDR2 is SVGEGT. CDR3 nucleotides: TGTGCCAGCAGTTATATTAGCGGGGGTGCAGGGGAGCTGTTTTTT. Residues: CASSYISGGAGELFF.

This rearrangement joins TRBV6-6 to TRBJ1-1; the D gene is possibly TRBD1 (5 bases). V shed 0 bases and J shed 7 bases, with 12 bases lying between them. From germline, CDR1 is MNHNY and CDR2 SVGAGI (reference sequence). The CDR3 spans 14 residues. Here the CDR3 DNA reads TGTGCCAGCAGTTACTCCGGGGCCGATCGTGAAGCTTTCTTT. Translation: CASSYSGADREAFF.

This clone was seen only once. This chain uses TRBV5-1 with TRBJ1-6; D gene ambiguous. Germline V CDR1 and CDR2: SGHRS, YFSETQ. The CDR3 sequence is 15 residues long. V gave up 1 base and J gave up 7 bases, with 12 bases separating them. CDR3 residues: CASSLSELGNSPLHF. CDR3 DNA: TGCGCCAGCAGCTTGTCGGAGCTTGGGAATTCACCCCTCCACTTT. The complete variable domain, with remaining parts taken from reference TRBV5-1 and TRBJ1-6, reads KAGVTQTPRYLIKTRGQQVTLSCSPISGHRSVSWYQQTPGQGLQFLFEYFSETQRNKGNFPGRFSGRQFSNSRSEMNVSTLELGDSALYLCASSLSELGNSPLHFGNGTRLTVT.

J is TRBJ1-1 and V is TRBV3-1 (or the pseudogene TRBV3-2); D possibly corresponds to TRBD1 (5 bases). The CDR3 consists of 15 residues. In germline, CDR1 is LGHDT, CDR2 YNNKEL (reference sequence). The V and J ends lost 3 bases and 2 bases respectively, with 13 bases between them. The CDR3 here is CASSHWDRRNTEAFF. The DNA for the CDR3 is TGTGCCAGCAGCCACTGGGACCGGAGAAACACTGAAGCTTTCTTT.

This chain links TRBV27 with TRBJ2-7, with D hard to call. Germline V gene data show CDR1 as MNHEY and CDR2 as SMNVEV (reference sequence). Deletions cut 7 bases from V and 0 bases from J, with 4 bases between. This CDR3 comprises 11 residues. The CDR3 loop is CASIHSYEQYF. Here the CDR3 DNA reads TGTGCCAGCATTCACTCCTACGAGCAGTACTTC.

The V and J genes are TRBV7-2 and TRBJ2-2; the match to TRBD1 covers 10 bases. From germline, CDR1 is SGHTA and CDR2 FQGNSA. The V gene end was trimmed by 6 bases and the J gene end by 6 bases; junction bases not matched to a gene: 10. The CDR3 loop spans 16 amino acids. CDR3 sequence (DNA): TGTGCCAGCAGTCGTGCCGGGACAGGGGAGGCCGGGGAGCTGTTTTTT. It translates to CASSRAGTGEAGELFF.

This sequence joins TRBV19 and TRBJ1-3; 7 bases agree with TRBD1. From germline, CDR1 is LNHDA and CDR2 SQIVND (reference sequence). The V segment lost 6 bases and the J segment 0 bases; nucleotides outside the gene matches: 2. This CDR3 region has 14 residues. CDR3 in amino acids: CASRGQTSGNTIYF. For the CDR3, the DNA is TGTGCCAGTAGGGGACAGACCTCTGGAAACACCATATATTTT.

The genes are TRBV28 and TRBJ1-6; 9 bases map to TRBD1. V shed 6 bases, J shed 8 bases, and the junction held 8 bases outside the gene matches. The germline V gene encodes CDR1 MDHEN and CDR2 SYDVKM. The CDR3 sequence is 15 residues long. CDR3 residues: CASSPPTGGDSPLHF. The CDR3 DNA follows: TGTGCCAGCAGCCCTCCGACAGGGGGGGATTCACCCCTCCACTTT.

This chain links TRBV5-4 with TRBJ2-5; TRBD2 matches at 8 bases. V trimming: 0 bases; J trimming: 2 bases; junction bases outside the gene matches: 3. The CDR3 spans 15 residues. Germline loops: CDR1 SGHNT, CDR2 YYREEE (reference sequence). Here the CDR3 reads CASSLARGDQETQYF. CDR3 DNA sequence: TGTGCCAGCAGCTTGGCGCGGGGGGATCAAGAGACCCAGTACTTC.

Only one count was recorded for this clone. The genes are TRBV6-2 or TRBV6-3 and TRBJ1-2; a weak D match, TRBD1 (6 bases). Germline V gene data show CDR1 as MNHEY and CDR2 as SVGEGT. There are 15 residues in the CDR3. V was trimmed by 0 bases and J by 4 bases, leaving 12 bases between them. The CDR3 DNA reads TGTGCCAGCAGTTACTCGTCGGACAGCCCCTATGGCTACACCTTC. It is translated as CASSYSSDSPYGYTF.

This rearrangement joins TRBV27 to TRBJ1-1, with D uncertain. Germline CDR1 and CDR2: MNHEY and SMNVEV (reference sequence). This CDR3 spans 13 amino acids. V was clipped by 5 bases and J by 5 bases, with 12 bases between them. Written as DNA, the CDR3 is TGTGCCAGCAGTCTAACCCGGTGGACTGAAGCTTTCTTT. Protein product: CASSLTRWTEAFF.

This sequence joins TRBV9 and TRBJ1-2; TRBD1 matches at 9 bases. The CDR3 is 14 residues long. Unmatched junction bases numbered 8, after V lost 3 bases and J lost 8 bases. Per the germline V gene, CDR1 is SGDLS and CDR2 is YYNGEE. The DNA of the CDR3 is TGTGCCAGCAGCGATAACGACAGGGGGATAGGCTACACCTTC. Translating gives CASSDNDRGIGYTF.

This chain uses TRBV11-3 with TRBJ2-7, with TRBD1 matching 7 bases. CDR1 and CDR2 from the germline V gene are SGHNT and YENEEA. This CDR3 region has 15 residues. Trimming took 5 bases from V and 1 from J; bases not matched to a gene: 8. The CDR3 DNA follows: TGTGCCAGCAGCAGCGGACAGGAGAGGTCCTACGAGCAGTACTTC. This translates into CASSSGQERSYEQYF. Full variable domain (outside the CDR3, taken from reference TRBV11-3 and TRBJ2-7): EAGVVQSPRYKIIEKKQPVAFWCNPISGHNTLYWYLQNLGQGPELLIRYENEEAVDDSQLPKDRFSAERLKGVDSTLKIQPAELGDSAVYLCASSSGQERSYEQYFGPGTRLTVT.

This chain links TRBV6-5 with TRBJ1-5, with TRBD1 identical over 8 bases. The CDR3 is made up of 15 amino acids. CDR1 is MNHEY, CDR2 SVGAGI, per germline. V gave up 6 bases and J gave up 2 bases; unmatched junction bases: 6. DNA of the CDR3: TGTGCCAGCAGCCGGACAGGGACGGGCAATCAGCCCCAGCATTTT. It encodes CASSRTGTGNQPQHF.

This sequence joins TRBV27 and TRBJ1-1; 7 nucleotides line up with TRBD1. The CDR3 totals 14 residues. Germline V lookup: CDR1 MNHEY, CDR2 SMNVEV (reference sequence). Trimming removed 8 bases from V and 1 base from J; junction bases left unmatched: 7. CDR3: CASRPGQTNTEAFF. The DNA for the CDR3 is TGTGCCAGCCGTCCGGGACAGACGAACACTGAAGCTTTCTTT.

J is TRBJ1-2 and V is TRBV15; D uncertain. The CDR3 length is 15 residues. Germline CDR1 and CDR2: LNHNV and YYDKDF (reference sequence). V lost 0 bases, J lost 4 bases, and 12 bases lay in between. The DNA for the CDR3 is TGTGCCACCAGCAGAGATCCTAACGCCGTCTATGGCTACACCTTC. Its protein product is CATSRDPNAVYGYTF.

CDR3 sequence: CASSFVRGQAQHF. CDR3 coding DNA: TGTGCCAGCAGTTTCGTGCGGGGCCAGGCCCAGCATTTT. V and J are TRBV28 and TRBJ1-5, with a possible D match to TRBD1 (5 bases). Germline V gives CDR1 MDHEN, CDR2 SYDVKM. Trimming removed 3 bases at V and 11 bases at J, with 14 bases between. This CDR3 region has 13 residues. The entire variable domain, with the rest obtained from reference TRBV28 and TRBJ1-5, is as follows: DVKVTQSSRYLVKRTGEKVFLECVQDMDHENMFWYRQDPGLGLRLIYFSYDVKMKEKGDIPEGYSVSREKKERFSLILESASTNQTSMYLCASSFVRGQAQHFGDGTRLSIL.

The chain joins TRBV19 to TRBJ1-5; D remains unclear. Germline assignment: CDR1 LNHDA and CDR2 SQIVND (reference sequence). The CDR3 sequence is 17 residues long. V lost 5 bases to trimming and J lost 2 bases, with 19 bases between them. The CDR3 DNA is TGTGCCAGTAGTCCTTACGCGGGGAGGAGTGGCAATCAGCCCCAGCATTTT. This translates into CASSPYAGRSGNQPQHF.

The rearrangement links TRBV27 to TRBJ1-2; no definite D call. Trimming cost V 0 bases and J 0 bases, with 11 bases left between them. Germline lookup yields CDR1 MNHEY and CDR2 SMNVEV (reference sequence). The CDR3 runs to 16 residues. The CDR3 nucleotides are TGTGCCAGCAGTTTATCATCCGTCGGCGCTAACTATGGCTACACCTTC. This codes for CASSLSSVGANYGYTF.

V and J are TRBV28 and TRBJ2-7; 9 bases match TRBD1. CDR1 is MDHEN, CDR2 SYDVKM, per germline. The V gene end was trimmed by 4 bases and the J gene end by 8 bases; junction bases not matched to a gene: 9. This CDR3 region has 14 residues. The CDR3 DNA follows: TGTGCCAGCAGTTGGGACAGGGCTGCTACGAAGCAGTACTTC. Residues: CASSWDRAATKQYF.

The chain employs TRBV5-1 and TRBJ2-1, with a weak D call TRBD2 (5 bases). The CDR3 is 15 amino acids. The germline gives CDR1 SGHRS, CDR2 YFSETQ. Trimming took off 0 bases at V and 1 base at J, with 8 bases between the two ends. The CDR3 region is CASSLVGVSYNEQFF. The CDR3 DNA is TGCGCCAGCAGCTTGGTGGGAGTATCCTACAATGAGCAGTTCTTC.